The 4 T cell receptor beta chains in this list originate from one sample, sequenced in a study of T cells in Graves' hyperthyroidism and ophthalmopathy. Amplified regions were TCR beta CDR3 sequences from RNA transcripts. Using the HTBI primer set, a first-round RT-PCR was run on the TCR CDR3. TCRdb passed the multiplex PCR reads through MiXCR, listing each CDR3 protein once. The sample records under 400,000 distinct CDR3 sequences, approximately 15% being singletons. Input material: blood. Receptor source: a woman in her sixties or seventies with Graves' hyperthyroidism.

The sample holds many counts of this clonotype. The V call is TRBV20-1, the J call TRBJ2-5; TRBD2 aligns across 12 bases. The CDR3 has 13 amino acids. Per germline, CDR1 DFQATT and CDR2 SNEGSKA (reference sequence). The junction had 7 bases not matched to a gene; V was cut back by 3 bases and J by 11 bases. Here the CDR3 reads CSASVTSGSYQYF. The DNA for the CDR3 is TGCAGTGCTAGCGTGACTAGCGGGAGTTATCAGTACTTC.

The table lists this clonotype with many counts. The chain has TRBV2 and TRBJ2-7, with a possible D match to TRBD1 (6 bases). V was trimmed by 7 bases and J by 6 bases, leaving 10 bases between them. There are 11 residues in the CDR3. Germline V gene lookup returns CDR1 SNHLY and CDR2 FYNNEI. The CDR3 loop reads CASMNRAEQYF. CDR3 coding DNA: TGTGCCAGCATGAACAGGGCCGAGCAGTACTTC.

V is TRBV30 and J is TRBJ2-5; D ambiguous. Trimming shortened V by 4 bases and J by 2 bases, and 26 bases separated the two germline ends. Germline CDR1 GTSNPN, CDR2 SVGIG (reference sequence). CDR3 length equals 18 residues. The CDR3, as DNA: TGTGCCTGGATGTCCGGCTTTTTTGGCACCGGGTCACAAGAGACCCAGTACTTC. Amino acids: CAWMSGFFGTGSQETQYF.

This clonotype was observed many times. A read error may produce the germline difference seen at one junction end. The rearrangement uses TRBV2 and TRBJ1-5; D remains unclear. The germline CDR1 and CDR2 sequences are SNHLY and FYNNEI. The CDR3 length is 14 residues. CDR3 sequence (DNA): TGTGCCAGCAGAGAAGGGCACCTACATCAGCCCCAGCATTTT. Translation: CASREGHLHQPQHF.